The 9 T cell receptor beta chains reported below all come from one sample, sequenced in a study of CD8+ T cells in alopecia areata. Once RNA had been extracted, it was reverse transcribed into cDNA to act as the sequencing template. TCRdb's table, derived via immunoSEQ multiplex PCR, lists solely in-frame clones and lacks some. Observed in the sample are about 9,000 clones, none of them singletons. CD4, CD8alpha, NKG2D, NKG2ACE and other markers guided sorting of pooled cutaneous lymph node cells. Source material: CD8+ T cells sorted from a lymph node. The receptors shown here come from a C3H/HeJ mouse with alopecia areata. As its MHC haplotype, the strain has H2-k.

Ten or more counts support this clone. Genes and germline come from the mouse. Read coverage stops 4 residues before the CDR3 terminus; the germline J gene supplies the remainder. The chain recombines TRBV31 with TRBJ2-7; 12 bases agree with TRBD2. CDR1 GKSSPN and CDR2 SITVG come from the germline V gene. The CDR3 spans 14 residues. Partial CDR3 DNA: TGTGCCTGGAGTCTTCGGGACTGGGGGGAT. Translation: CAWSLRDWGD. The whole CDR3 reads CAWSLRDWGDEQYF.

There are many counts of this clone. Genes and germline are mouse. Read data end 4 residues before the CDR3 end; the end is taken from the germline J gene. J is TRBJ2-1 and V is TRBV1, with 8 positions matching TRBD2. The CDR3 loop spans 15 amino acids. Germline V gene sequence: CDR1 NSQYPW, CDR2 LRSPGD (reference sequence). The J segment lost 3 bases and the V segment lost 1 base, leaving 2 bases of the junction unmatched. Incomplete CDR3 DNA: TGCACCTGCAGTGCAGTTTGGGGGGGCTATGCT. Protein product: CTCSAVWGGYA. Given in full, the CDR3 is CTCSAVWGGYAEQFF.

A note on this clone: Gene names are mouse gene names. The read is 4 residues too short to cover the CDR3 end, so that end is filled in from the germline J gene. The J gene is TRBJ2-7, the V gene TRBV13-2; TRBD1 is a possible D gene (6 bases). This CDR3 region has 11 residues. Germline loops: CDR1 NNHNN, CDR2 SYGAGS (reference sequence). The CDR3 DNA, read in part, is TGTGCCAGCGGCGGACAGTAT. Protein product: CASGGQY. The CDR3, in full, reads CASGGQYEQYF.

This clone showed up many times. The gene names given are mouse names. The read is 4 residues too short to cover the CDR3 end, so that end is filled in from the germline J gene. This chain joins TRBV19 and TRBJ2-7, with TRBD2 matching 11 bases. Germline V CDR1 and CDR2: FNHDT, SITEND (reference sequence). This CDR3 contains 14 residues. CDR3 protein: CASSSGTGGYEQYF. The DNA read from the CDR3 is TGTGCCAGCAGTTCCGGGACTGGGGGTTAT. The full variable domain, completed using reference TRBV19 and TRBJ2-7, is GGIITQTPKFLIGQEGQKLTLKCQQNFNHDTMYWYRQDSGKGLRLIYYSITENDLQKGDLSEGYDASREKKSSFSLTVTSAQKNEMAVFLCASSSGTGGYEQYFGPGTRLTVL.

This clone came up many times. Gene labels here are mouse ones. The CDR3 end falls 4 residues outside the read, so it is completed with the germline J gene. The chain has TRBV13-3 and TRBJ1-1; D is perhaps TRBD1 (6 bases). Germline lookup yields CDR1 NNHDY and CDR2 SYVADS. The CDR3 contains 13 residues. The V end lost 2 bases, the J end lost 1 base, and 6 bases lay between the germline ends. CDR3 loop: CASSDRGNTEVFF. Incomplete CDR3 DNA: TGTGCCAGCAGTGACAGGGGGAACACA.

By frequency in the sample, this clone is medium-sized (0.01 to 0.1%). The gene names given are mouse names. The CDR3 region is CASSRDREDTQYF. CDR3 DNA, as far as it was read: TGTGCCAGCAGCAGGGACAGGGAAGAC. The chain has TRBV14 and TRBJ2-5, with 9 bases fitting TRBD1. The CDR3 is cut off 4 residues early in the read; its end comes from the germline J gene. The CDR3 totals 13 residues. The germline V gene encodes CDR1 SGHDT and CDR2 FRDEAV.

This clone was observed many times. Gene names are mouse gene names. The read gets to within 4 residues of the CDR3 end, and the germline J gene fills in the rest. This sequence joins TRBV19 and TRBJ2-5; 11 bases line up with TRBD1. The CDR3 sequence is 13 residues long. Germline V CDR1 and CDR2: FNHDT, SITEND (reference sequence). CDR3 bases read: TGTGCCAGCACCCGGGACAGGGGGGAC. This codes for CASTRDRGD. The full CDR3 reads CASTRDRGDTQYF. The variable domain in full, completed from reference TRBV19 and TRBJ2-5, reads GGIITQTPKFLIGQEGQKLTLKCQQNFNHDTMYWYRQDSGKGLRLIYYSITENDLQKGDLSEGYDASREKKSSFSLTVTSAQKNEMAVFLCASTRDRGDTQYFGPGTRLLVL.

On this clone itself: Genes and germline are mouse. The read finishes 4 residues shy of the CDR3 end, and the germline J gene is used to complete it. This rearrangement joins TRBV31 to TRBJ2-7; D gene ambiguous. The CDR3 extends over 11 amino acids. CDR1 is GKSSPN, CDR2 SITVG, per germline. Incomplete CDR3 DNA: TGTGCCTGGAGTCCCAGATAT. Residues: CAWSPRY. The entire CDR3 is CAWSPRYEQYF.

This clone was detected many times. Here the gene names and germline are mouse. The CDR3 end falls 4 residues outside the read, so it is completed with the germline J gene. V usage is TRBV13-1 and J usage is TRBJ2-5; TRBD1 matches at 11 bases. Per the germline V gene, CDR1 is NSHNY and CDR2 is SYGAGN. The CDR3 loop spans 16 amino acids. The trim removed 0 bases at V and 0 bases at J, leaving 0 bases unmatched. The CDR3 spells CASSDGTGGNQDTQYF. The sequenced CDR3 bases are TGTGCCAGCAGTGATGGGACAGGGGGCAACCAAGAC.